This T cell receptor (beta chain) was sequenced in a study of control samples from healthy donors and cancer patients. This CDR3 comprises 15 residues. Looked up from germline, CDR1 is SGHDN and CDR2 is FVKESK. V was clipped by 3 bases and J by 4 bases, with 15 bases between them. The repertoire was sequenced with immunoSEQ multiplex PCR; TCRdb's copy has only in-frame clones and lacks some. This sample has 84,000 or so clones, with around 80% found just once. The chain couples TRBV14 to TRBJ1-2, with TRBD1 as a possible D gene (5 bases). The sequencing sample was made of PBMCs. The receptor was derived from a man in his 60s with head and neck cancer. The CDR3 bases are TGTGCCAGCAGCCAGGCCCCAGGGCTAGCCTATGGCTACACCTTC. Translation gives CASSQAPGLAYGYTF. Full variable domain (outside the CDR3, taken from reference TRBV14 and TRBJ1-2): EAGVTQFPSHSVIEKGQTVTLRCDPISGHDNLYWYRRVMGKEIKFLLHFVKESKQDESGMPNNRFLAERTGGTYSTLKVQPAELEDSGVYFCASSQAPGLAYGYTFGSGTRLTVV.